The clone carrying this TCR beta chain appeared once. Trimming pared 9 bases from V and 3 bases from J, leaving 21 bases between. CDR3 length: 15 residues. Germline CDR1 is LNHDA and CDR2 is SQIVND (reference sequence). Profiled with immunoSEQ multiplex PCR; TCRdb holds only in-frame clones, not every one. The table lists more than 45,000 clones, approximately 90% of them singletons. This sample was taken from a study of blood T cell repertoires in COVID-19. The source material was peripheral blood. The chain has TRBV19 and TRBJ2-7, with TRBD2 as a possible D gene (6 bases). The origin of this receptor is a woman aged 70-85 years with active COVID-19. CDR3 loop: CASRPRTGESYEQYF. In DNA, the CDR3 is TGTGCCAGCAGGCCTCGGACGGGAGAAAGCTACGAGCAGTACTTC.